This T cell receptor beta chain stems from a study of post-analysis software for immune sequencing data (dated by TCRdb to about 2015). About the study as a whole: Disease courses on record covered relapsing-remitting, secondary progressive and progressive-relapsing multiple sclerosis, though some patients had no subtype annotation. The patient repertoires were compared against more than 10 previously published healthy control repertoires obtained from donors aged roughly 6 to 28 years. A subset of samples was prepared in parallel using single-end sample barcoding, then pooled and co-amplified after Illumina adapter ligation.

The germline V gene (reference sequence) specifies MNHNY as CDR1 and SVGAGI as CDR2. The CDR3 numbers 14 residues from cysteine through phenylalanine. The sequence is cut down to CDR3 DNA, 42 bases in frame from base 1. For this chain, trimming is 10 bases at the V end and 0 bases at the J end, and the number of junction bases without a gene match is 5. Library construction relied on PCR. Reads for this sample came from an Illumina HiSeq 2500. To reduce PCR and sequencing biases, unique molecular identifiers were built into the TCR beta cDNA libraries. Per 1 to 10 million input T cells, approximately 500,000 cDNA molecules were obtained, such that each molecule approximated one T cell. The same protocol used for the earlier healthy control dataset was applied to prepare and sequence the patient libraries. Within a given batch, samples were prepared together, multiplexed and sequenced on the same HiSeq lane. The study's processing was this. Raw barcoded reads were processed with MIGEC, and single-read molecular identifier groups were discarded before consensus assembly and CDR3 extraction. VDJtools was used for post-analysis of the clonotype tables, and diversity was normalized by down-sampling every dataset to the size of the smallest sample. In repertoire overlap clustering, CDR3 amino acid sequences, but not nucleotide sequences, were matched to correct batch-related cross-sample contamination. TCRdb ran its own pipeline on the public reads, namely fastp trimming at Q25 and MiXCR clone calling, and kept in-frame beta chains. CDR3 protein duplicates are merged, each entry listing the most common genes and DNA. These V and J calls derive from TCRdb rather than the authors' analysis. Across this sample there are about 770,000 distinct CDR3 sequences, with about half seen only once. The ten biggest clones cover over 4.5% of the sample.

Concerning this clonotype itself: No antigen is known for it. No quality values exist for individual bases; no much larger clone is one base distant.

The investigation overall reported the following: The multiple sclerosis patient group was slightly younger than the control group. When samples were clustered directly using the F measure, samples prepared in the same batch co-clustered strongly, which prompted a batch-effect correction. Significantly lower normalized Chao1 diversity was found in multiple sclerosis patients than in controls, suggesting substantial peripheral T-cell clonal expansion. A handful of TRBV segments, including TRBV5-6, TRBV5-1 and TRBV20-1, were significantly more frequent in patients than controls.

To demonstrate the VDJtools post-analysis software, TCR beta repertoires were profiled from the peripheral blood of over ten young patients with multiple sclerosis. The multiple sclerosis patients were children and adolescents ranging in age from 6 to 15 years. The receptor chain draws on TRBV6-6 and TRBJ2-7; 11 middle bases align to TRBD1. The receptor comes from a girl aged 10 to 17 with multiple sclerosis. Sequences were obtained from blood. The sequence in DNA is TGTGCCATCAGCGGACAGGGGGCCTCCTACGAGCAGTACTTC. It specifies CAISGQGASYEQYF.